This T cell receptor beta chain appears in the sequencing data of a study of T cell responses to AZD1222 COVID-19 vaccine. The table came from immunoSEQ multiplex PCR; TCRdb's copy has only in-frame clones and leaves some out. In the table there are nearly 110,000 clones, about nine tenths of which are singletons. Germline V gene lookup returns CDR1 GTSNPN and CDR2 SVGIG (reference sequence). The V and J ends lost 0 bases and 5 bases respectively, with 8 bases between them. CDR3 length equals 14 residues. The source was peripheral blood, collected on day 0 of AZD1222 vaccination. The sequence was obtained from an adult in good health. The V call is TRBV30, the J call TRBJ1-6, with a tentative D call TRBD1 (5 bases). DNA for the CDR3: TGTGCCTGGAGTGTACGGGGGGATAATTCACCCCTCCACTTT. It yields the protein CAWSVRGDNSPLHF.